This T cell receptor (beta chain) came from a study of T cells after yellow fever vaccination. A 5'RACE template-switching step, the method used to make TCR cDNA, added a universal primer site and UMIs. TCRdb ran MiXCR on the 5' RACE reads and lists one entry per CDR3 protein. This sample has hundreds of thousands of distinct CDR3 sequences, with less than 20% found just once. Germline V gene sequence: CDR1 DFQATT, CDR2 SNEGSKA (reference sequence). The CDR3 is 13 residues long. Trimming left V 0 bases short and J 4 bases short, with 10 bases between. The receptor's source is a man aged 25-45 years who received the YFV17D yellow fever vaccine. The sample here was PBMCs, taken 15 days after the yellow fever booster vaccination. The chain carries TRBV20-1 and TRBJ2-7; D remains ambiguous. CDR3: CSAREPPLYEQYF. As DNA, the CDR3 is TGCAGTGCTAGAGAACCCCCCCTATACGAGCAGTACTTC.